Here is one TCR beta chain with its context. The antigen is undetermined. The read ends 3 residues before the CDR3 terminus; that terminus is restored from the germline J gene. The sample comes from a study of T cells in women clearing cervical HPV infection. The wider study: Case blood was drawn when the lesion was first found; control blood after infection became undetectable.

Trimming removed 5 bases at V and 1 base at J, with 11 bases between. The CDR3 is made up of 13 amino acids. The germline V gene encodes CDR1 SQVTM and CDR2 ANQGSEA. Findings and caveats of the study: CIN3+ cases had significantly higher TCR repertoire richness than controls, but evenness did not differ. Cases carried less TRBV6-7 than controls: approximately 0.1% versus 0.16%.

Repertoires were generated with immunoSEQ multiplex PCR, while TCRdb's copy carries only in-frame clones and drops some. The sample table sets out about 48,000 clones. Prevalent HPV16 infections were excluded; only incident single HPV16 infections included. This receptor was identified in a woman aged 18 to 69 with a cervical HPV16 infection that either progressed to CIN3+ or cleared (not recorded which). The chain combines TRBV29-1 with TRBJ1-1, with D possibly TRBD1 on 5 matching bases. Sequenced: blood buffy coat. The CDR3 bases that were read are TGCAGCGTTTGTTGGGGCGGGAACACTGAA. It translates to CSVCWGGNTE. The entire CDR3 reads CSVCWGGNTEAFF.